Shown below are 8 T cell receptor beta chains from a single sample sequenced in a study of cytomegalovirus exposure and HLA in healthy donors. PCR amplification relied on 60 Vbeta primers (plus 13 Jbeta primers). TCRdb's table, derived via immunoSEQ multiplex PCR, lists solely in-frame clones and lacks some. The sample records around 140,000 clones, around 87% being singletons. Material for sequencing was PBMCs. The source is a woman in her twenties or thirties in good health and CMV-seronegative.

The DNA for the CDR3 is TGTGCCAGCAGCTTAGCGGGGACTACCCTTAACGAGCAGTACTTC. Amino acids: CASSLAGTTLNEQYF. V usage is TRBV7-3 and J usage is TRBJ2-7, with 7 positions matching TRBD2. The CDR3 covers 15 residues. The germline V gene has CDR1 SGHTA and CDR2 FQGTGA. V lost 2 bases to trimming and J lost 5 bases; unmatched junction nucleotides: 9.

The genes are TRBV11-1 and TRBJ2-7; TRBD2 agrees at 9 bases. The V and J ends lost 2 bases and 5 bases, in that order; junction bases with no gene match: 10. Germline CDR1 is SGHAT and CDR2 is FQDESV (reference sequence). The length of the CDR3 is 16 residues. CDR3 nucleotide sequence: TGTGCCAGCAGCTTAATTAGCGGGAGTGAGGGGAACGAGCAGTACTTC. This encodes CASSLISGSEGNEQYF.

The J gene is TRBJ1-1, the V gene TRBV4-1, with TRBD1 matching over 7 bases. The CDR3 has 16 amino acids. CDR1 and CDR2 from the germline V gene are MGHRA and YSYEKL. Trimming at V came to 1 base and at J to 1 base, leaving 6 bases not matched to a gene. The CDR3 region has the DNA TGCGCCAGCAGCCAAGGTGGGGGGACAGCGAACACTGAAGCTTTCTTT. Its translation: CASSQGGGTANTEAFF.

This chain uses TRBV2 with TRBJ1-2; TRBD1 matches at 9 bases. V was clipped by 7 bases and J by 8 bases; unmatched bases: 8. Germline loops: CDR1 SNHLY, CDR2 FYNNEI. The CDR3 is 13 residues long. The CDR3 region is CASMGDRVGGYTF. The CDR3 nucleotides are TGTGCCAGCATGGGGGACAGGGTAGGAGGCTACACCTTC.

The genes are TRBV7-9 and TRBJ2-7; 9 nucleotides line up with TRBD1. This CDR3 is built from 14 residues. CDR1 is SEHNR, CDR2 FQNEAQ, per germline (reference sequence). V gave up 7 bases and J gave up 4 bases; unmatched junction bases: 8. The CDR3: CASTPQGALYEQYF. In DNA, the CDR3 is TGTGCCAGCACCCCACAGGGGGCATTATACGAGCAGTACTTC.

The J gene is TRBJ2-7, the V gene TRBV5-1, with 8 bases lining up with TRBD1. After removal of 3 bases from V and 4 bases from J, the junction contained 6 bases not matched to a gene. The CDR3 covers 14 residues. Germline CDR1 SGHRS, CDR2 YFSETQ. CDR3 sequence: CASSSTGVGYEQYF. The CDR3 DNA reads as TGCGCCAGCAGCTCGACAGGGGTGGGTTACGAGCAGTACTTC.

The CDR3, as DNA: TGTGCCAGCCTCCGAACAGCACATCTACCCGGGGAGCTGTTTTTT. Translated, it gives CASLRTAHLPGELFF. The gene calls are TRBV2 and TRBJ2-2; D is undetermined. This CDR3 has 15 amino acids. With 8 bases removed from V and 6 bases from J, the gap between germline ends came to 19 bases. Germline CDR1 is SNHLY and CDR2 is FYNNEI. Drawing the rest from reference TRBV2 and TRBJ2-2, the complete variable domain is EPEVTQTPSHQVTQMGQEVILRCVPISNHLYFYWYRQILGQKVEFLVSFYNNEISEKSEIFDDQFSVERPDGSNFTLKIRSTKLEDSAMYFCASLRTAHLPGELFFGEGSRLTVL.

The rearrangement joins TRBV11-2 to TRBJ1-1; no reliable D call. The CDR3 sequence is 17 residues long. In germline, CDR1 is SGHAT, CDR2 FQNNGV. With 5 bases removed from V and 10 bases from J, the gap between germline ends came to 29 bases. In DNA, the CDR3 is TGTGCCAGCAGCGAACCCCCGGGAAGAGGCGCCGCCTTAGGAGCTTTCTTT. It translates to CASSEPPGRGAALGAFF. Together with reference TRBV11-2 and TRBJ1-1, the CDR3 gives the full variable domain: EAGVAQSPRYKIIEKRQSVAFWCNPISGHATLYWYQQILGQGPKLLIQFQNNGVVDDSQLPKDRFSAERLKGVDSTLKIQPAKLEDSAVYLCASSEPPGRGAALGAFFGQGTRLTVV.